Sequencing of this TCR beta chain was carried out in a study of shared clonotypes between healthy human individuals. Deep level was the assay's run setting. Genomic DNA belonging to each subset was distributed in equal measure over several immunoSEQ plates. Original handling: Junction-only immunoSEQ data arrived without quality scores, meaning filtering differed. Data came from immunoSEQ multiplex PCR; TCRdb stores just in-frame clones and leaves some out. V and J calls and clone size are given by that table; D and trimming were obtained from the DNA. The sample includes 400,000 to 500,000 clones, about 79% of them seen just once. The CDR3 loop spans 13 amino acids. Trimming took off 7 bases at V and 0 bases at J, with 9 bases between the two ends. The germline V gene has CDR1 MNHEY and CDR2 SMNVEV (reference sequence).

This sequence joins TRBV27 and TRBJ2-5; the D gene is possibly TRBD2 (7 bases). The TCR sequence derives from a middle-aged woman in good health. Some clones in this sample may be carry-over from other donors' samples. Sequenced sample: PBMCs. The CDR3 DNA is TGTGCCAGCAAGGGGGGGAACCAAGAGACCCAGTACTTC. As protein: CASKGGNQETQYF.